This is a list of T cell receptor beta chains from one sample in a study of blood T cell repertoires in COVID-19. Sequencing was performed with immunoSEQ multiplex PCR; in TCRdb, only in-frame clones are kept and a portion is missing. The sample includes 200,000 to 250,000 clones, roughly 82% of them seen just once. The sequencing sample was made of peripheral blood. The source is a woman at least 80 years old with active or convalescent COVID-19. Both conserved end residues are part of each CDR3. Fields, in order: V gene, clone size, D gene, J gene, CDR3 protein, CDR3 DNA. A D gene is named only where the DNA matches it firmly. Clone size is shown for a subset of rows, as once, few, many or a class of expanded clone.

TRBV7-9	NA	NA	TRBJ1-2	CASSSAGSWYGYTF	TGTGCCAGCAGCTCCGCGGGGTCGTGGTATGGCTACACCTTC
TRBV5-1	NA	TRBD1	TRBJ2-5	CASTRQGGEQETQYF	TGCGCCAGCACCCGACAGGGTGGGGAGCAAGAGACCCAGTACTTC
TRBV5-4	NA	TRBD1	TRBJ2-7	CASSGRDRQSYEQYF	TGTGCCAGCAGCGGCCGGGACAGACAATCCTACGAGCAGTACTTC
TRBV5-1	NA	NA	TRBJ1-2	CASSLTVDYGYTF	TGCGCCAGCAGCCTAACTGTGGACTATGGCTACACCTTC
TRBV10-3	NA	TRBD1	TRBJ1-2	CAISESIRTGPPYGYTF	TGTGCCATCAGTGAGTCGATTAGGACAGGGCCTCCTTATGGCTACACCTTC
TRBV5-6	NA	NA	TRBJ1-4	CASSSGLEGEKLFF	TGTGCCAGCAGCTCCGGATTGGAGGGGGAAAAACTGTTTTTT
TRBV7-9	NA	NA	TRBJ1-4	CASSLSQATNEKLFF	TGTGCCAGCAGCTTGTCTCAGGCAACTAATGAAAAACTGTTTTTT
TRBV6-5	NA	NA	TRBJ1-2	CASNEGGGIGYTF	TGTGCCAGCAACGAAGGGGGGGGAATTGGCTACACCTTC
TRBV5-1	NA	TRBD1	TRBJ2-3	CASSFGSRTGGSTDTQYF	TGCGCCAGCAGCTTCGGGTCTAGGACAGGGGGCAGCACAGATACGCAGTATTTT
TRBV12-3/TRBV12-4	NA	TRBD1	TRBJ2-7	CASSNMDRAEQYF	TGTGCCAGCAGTAATATGGACAGGGCCGAGCAGTACTTC
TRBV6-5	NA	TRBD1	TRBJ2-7	CASSSTGGYTYEQYF	TGTGCCAGCAGTTCAACAGGGGGGTACACCTACGAGCAGTACTTC
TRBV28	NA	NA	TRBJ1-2	CASSFASGKFYGYTF	TGTGCCAGCAGTTTCGCGTCGGGGAAATTCTATGGCTACACCTTC
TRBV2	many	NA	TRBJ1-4	CASNKQVVNEKLFF	TGTGCCAGCAACAAACAGGTCGTCAATGAAAAACTGTTTTTT
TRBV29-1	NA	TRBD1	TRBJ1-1	CSVDRGWGMNTEAFF	TGCAGCGTCGACAGGGGATGGGGGATGAACACTGAAGCTTTCTTT
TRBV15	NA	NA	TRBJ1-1	CATSRDPIDTEAFF	TGTGCCACCAGCAGAGACCCCATAGACACTGAAGCTTTCTTT
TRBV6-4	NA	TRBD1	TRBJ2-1	CASRETGAYNEQFF	TGTGCCAGCAGAGAGACAGGGGCCTACAATGAGCAGTTCTTC
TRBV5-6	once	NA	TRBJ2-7	CASSAGGGSSYEQYF	TGTGCCAGCAGCGCCGGGGGCGGGAGCTCCTACGAGCAGTACTTC
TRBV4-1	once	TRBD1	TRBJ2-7	CASSQARKQGSSYEQYF	TGCGCCAGCAGCCAAGCCCGAAAACAGGGGAGCTCCTACGAGCAGTACTTC
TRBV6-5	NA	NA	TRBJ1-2	CASSKETARGYTF	TGTGCCAGCAGTAAGGAGACAGCGAGGGGCTACACCTTC
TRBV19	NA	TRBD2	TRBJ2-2	CASISPGLAVNTGELFF	TGTGCCAGTATCTCCCCGGGTCTAGCGGTAAACACCGGGGAGCTGTTTTTT
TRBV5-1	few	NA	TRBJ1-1	CASSLFGVSADTEAFF	TGCGCCAGCAGCTTGTTTGGGGTGTCAGCGGACACTGAAGCTTTCTTT
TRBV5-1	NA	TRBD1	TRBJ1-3	CASSPGDRSSGNTIYF	TGCGCCAGCAGCCCCGGGGACAGGTCGTCTGGAAACACCATATATTTT
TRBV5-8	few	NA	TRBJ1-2	CASSRRPGRGYTF	TGTGCCAGCAGCCGAAGACCGGGGAGGGGCTACACCTTC
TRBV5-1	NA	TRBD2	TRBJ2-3	CASSEAGGTDTQYF	TGCGCCAGCAGCGAAGCGGGAGGAACAGATACGCAGTATTTT
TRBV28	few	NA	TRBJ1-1	CASSKTTQNTEAFF	TGTGCCAGCAGCAAAACGACACAGAACACTGAAGCTTTCTTT
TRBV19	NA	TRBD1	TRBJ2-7	CASSTSGTGIHEQYF	TGTGCCAGTAGTACGAGCGGGACAGGGATCCACGAGCAGTACTTC
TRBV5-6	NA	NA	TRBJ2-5	CASSSNTGNQETQYF	TGTGCCAGCAGCTCTAACACAGGGAACCAAGAGACCCAGTACTTC
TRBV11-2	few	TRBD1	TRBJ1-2	CASRRSGQGNNYGYTF	TGTGCCAGCAGACGAAGCGGACAGGGTAATAACTATGGCTACACCTTC
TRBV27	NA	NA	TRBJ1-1	CASSLSTGAYTEAFF	TGTGCCAGCAGTTTAAGTACGGGAGCCTACACTGAAGCTTTCTTT